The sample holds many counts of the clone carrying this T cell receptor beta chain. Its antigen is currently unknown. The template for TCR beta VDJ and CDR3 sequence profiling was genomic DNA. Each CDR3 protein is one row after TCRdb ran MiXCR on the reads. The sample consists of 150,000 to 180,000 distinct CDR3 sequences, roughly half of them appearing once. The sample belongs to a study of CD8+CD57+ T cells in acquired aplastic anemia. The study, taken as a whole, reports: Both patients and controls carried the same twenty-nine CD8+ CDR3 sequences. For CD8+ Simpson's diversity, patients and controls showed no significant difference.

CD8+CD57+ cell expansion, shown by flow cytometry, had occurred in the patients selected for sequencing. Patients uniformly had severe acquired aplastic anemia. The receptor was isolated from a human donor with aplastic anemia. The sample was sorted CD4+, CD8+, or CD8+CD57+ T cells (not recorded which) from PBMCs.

In DNA form, the CDR3 reads TGTGCCAGCAGCGCCCTTGGCGGGGCGAACACCGGGGAGCTGTTTTTT. It codes for CASSALGGANTGELFF. V is TRBV7-3 and J is TRBJ2-2; TRBD2 might be the D (6 bases). This CDR3 comprises 16 residues. Trimming took 5 bases from V and 0 from J, leaving 13 bases between them. CDR1 is SGHTA and CDR2 is FQGTGA in the germline V gene.